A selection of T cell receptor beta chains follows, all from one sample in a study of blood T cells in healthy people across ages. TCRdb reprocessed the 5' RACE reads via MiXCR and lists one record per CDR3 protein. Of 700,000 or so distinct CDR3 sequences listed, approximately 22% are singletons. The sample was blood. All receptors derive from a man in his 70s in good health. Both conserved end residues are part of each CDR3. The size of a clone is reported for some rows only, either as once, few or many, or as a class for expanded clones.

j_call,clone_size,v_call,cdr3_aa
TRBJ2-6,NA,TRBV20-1,CSARPGASGANVLTF
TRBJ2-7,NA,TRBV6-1,CASSGYRGNEQYF
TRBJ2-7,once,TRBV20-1,CSATSAGGFDEQYF
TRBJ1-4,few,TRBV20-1,CSARDDGIPFF
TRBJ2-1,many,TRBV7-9,CASSLEASSEQFF
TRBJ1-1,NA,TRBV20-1,CSARDTLNTEAFF
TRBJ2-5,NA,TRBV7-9,CASSLARTGDETQYF
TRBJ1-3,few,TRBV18,CASSPAIALSGNTIYF
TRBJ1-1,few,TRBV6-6,CASSWGGWAFF
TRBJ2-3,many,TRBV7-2,CASSPGVAGASTDTQYF
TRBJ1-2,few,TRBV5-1,CASSLGEGDYGYTF
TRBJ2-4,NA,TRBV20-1,CSARDGTGFGKNIQYF
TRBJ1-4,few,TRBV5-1,CASSLARREKLFF
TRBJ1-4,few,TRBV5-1,CASSGGGLNEKLFF
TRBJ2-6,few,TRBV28,CASSLPTSGANVLTF
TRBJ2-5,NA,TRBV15,CATSRDNQETQYF
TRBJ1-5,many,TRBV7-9,CASSLGYSNQPQHF
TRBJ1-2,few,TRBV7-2,CASSLYGYGYTF
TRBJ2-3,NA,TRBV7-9,CASSSTGGGVTGTQYF
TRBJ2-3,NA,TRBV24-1,CATSDFIDTQYF
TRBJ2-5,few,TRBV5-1,CASSLTGTVQETQYF
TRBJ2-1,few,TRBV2,CASSEEGVPYNEQFF
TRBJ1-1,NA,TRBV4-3,CASSQLRGTGEAFF
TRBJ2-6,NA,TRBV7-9,CASNINRAGANVLTF
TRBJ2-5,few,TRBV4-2,CASSQIQGETQYF
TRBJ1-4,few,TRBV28,CASSPRGQEIRKLFF
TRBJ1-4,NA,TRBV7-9,CASSQQETNEKLFF
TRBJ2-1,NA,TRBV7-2,CASSLYPGEQFF
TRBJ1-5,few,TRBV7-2,CASGRDFSNQPQHF
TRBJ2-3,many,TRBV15,CATSIDRGSSDTQYF
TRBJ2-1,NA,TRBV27,CASSRDTYSYNEQFF
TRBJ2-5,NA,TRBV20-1,CSAKHGLSYQETQYF
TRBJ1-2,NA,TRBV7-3,CASRNRAHPYGYTF
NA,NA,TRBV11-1,CASSLPLSGGTDGDEQFF
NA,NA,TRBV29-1,CSAGQFGIVYEQYF
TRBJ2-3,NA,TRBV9,CASTRDLPSTDTQYF
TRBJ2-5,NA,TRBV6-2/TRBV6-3,CASSLLRTQETQYF
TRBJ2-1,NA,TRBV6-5,CASSGLAGLSSYNERFF
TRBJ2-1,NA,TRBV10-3,CAISDGSGLRNEQFF
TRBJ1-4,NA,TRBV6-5,CASRDSRGEKLFF
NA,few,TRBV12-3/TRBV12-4,CASSSLSDGEQFF
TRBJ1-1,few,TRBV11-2,CASSTNREMSEAFF
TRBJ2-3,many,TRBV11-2,CASSFFPSTDTQYF
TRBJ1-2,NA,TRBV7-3,CASSLMGTGEYGYTF
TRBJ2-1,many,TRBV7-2,CASSLRGSFMAGPPHNEQFF
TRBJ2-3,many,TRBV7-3,CASSSAAVSTDTQYF
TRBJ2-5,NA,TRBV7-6,CASSPNRGRGETQYF
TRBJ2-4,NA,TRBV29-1,CSVKPGGKDIQYF
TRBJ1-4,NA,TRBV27,CASSSREGEKLFF
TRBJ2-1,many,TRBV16,CASTPGLNNEQFF
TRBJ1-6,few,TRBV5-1,CASSFGVLQSPLHF
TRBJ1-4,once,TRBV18,CASSPDRALFF
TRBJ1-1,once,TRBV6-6,CAGSFPGQGGTEAFF
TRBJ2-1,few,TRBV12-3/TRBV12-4,CASTLGGVLSSYNEQFF